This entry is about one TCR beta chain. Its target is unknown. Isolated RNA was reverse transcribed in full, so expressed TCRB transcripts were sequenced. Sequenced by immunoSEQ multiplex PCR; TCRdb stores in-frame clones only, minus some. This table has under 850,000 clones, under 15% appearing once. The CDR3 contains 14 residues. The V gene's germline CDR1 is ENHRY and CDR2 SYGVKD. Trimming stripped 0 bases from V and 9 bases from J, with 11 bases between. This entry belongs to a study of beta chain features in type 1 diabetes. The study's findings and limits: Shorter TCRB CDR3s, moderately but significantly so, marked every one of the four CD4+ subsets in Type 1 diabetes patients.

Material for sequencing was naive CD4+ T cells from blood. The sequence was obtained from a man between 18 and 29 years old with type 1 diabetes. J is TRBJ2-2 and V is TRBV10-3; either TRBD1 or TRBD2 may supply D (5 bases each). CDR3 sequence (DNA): TGTGCCATCAGTGAGTCACGGGGCAGATGGGAGCTGTTTTTT. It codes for CAISESRGRWELFF.